This is a list of T cell receptor beta chains from one sample in a study of T cell changes during pregnancy in multiple sclerosis. TCRdb keeps only in-frame clones here, not all; method: immunoSEQ multiplex PCR. The sample lists roughly 48,000 clones, 85% to 95% seen once, with 0.45% to 0.55% in the top ten. Sample: CD4+ T cells from peripheral blood mononuclear cells, taken in the first trimester of pregnancy. The origin of the receptors is a female donor with multiple sclerosis, enrolled in a pregnancy study. The CDR3 runs from the conserved cysteine through the conserved F or W. Fields, in order: D gene, J gene, V gene, clone size, CDR3 DNA, CDR3 protein. D genes are given only for firm matches. The size field is filled for only some rows; it gives once, few, many or a size class.

TRBD2	TRBJ2-2	TRBV2	-	TGTGCCAGCACGAGACTAGCGGGTAACACCGGGGAGCTGTTTTTT	CASTRLAGNTGELFF
-	TRBJ2-5	TRBV21-1	-	TGTGCCAGCAGCAGCAGCGGTGCCCTAACCCGCTCGGAGACCCAGTACTTC	CASSSSGALTRSETQYF
TRBD2	TRBJ2-1	TRBV11-3	-	TGTGCCAGCAGCTTTAGCGGGGGGGTTGATGAGCAGTTCTTC	CASSFSGGVDEQFF
-	TRBJ2-5	TRBV14	-	TGTGCCAGCAGCCCCTCTATCGGGACCCAGTACTTC	CASSPSIGTQYF
-	TRBJ2-5	TRBV5-4	-	TGTGCCAGCAGCTTGAATCCCTCCCAAGAGACCCAGTACTTC	CASSLNPSQETQYF
-	TRBJ1-2	TRBV7-2	-	TGTGCCAGCAGCTTTGTACGGGGGGATGGCTACACCTTC	CASSFVRGDGYTF
-	TRBJ1-1	TRBV5-4	once	TGTGCCAGCAGCCGTGGTGGGAGATGGAACACTGAAGCTTTCTTT	CASSRGGRWNTEAFF
-	TRBJ2-3	TRBV7-2	-	TGTGCCAGCAGCCTGGGGGATGGGCGGGGTACGCAGTATTTT	CASSLGDGRGTQYF
-	TRBJ2-1	TRBV5-1	-	TGCGCCAGCAGCGACGGGGGGCCGGTCAATGAGCAGTTCTTC	CASSDGGPVNEQFF
TRBD2	TRBJ2-2	TRBV2	-	TGTGCCAGCGCGAACTGGGGGGGGAACACCGGGGAGCTGTTTTTT	CASANWGGNTGELFF
-	TRBJ2-5	TRBV2	few	TGTGCCAGCAGTGATTTCGGTACCCAGTACTTC	CASSDFGTQYF
TRBD1	TRBJ2-1	TRBV6-5	-	TGTGCCAGCAGTTACCGACAGGGTGGCGAGCAGTTCTTC	CASSYRQGGEQFF
-	TRBJ1-1	TRBV19	once	TGTGCCAGTACCCCCGGATTGGGGGCCAATCGTGCTTTCTTT	CASTPGLGANRAFF
TRBD1	TRBJ2-7	TRBV19	-	TGTGCCAGTAGCAGGACAGGGGGAGGGTACGAGCAGTACTTC	CASSRTGGGYEQYF
TRBD1	TRBJ1-1	TRBV5-1	-	TGCGCCAGCAGCCCAGCCTCAGGGGGCATGGACACTGAAGCTTTCTTT	CASSPASGGMDTEAFF
TRBD1	TRBJ2-7	TRBV2	-	TGTGCCAGCATCCCGGGACAGGGGTTGTACGAGCAGTACTTC	CASIPGQGLYEQYF
TRBD1	TRBJ1-5	TRBV18	once	TGTGCCAGCTCACCACTAAGGGGGCAGGGTCAGCCCCAGCATTTT	CASSPLRGQGQPQHF
-	TRBJ1-6	TRBV9	-	TGTGCCAGCAGCGTAGAAGGGGCGCAGTATAATTCACCCCTCCACTTT	CASSVEGAQYNSPLHF